These 23 T cell receptor beta chains were sequenced from one sample in a study of T cells expressing NK-cell markers. TCRdb re-called the 5' RACE reads and shows each CDR3 protein once, DNA omitted. The table lists approximately 550,000 distinct CDR3 sequences, with approximately 3.5% in the top ten. The sequencing sample was made of blood T cells: a sorted CD56 or NKG2C T cell subset, CD4+ or CD8+ T cells, or bulk PBMC T cells (not recorded which). All receptors derive from a young man in good health.

The chain carries TRBV6-2 or TRBV6-3 and TRBJ2-7; the TCRdb D gene call, TRBD2, has no DNA to confirm it. Germline V lookup: CDR1 MNHEY, CDR2 SVGEGT. The CDR3 runs to 15 residues. The CDR3 protein is CASSNKRTSGAEQYF.

The chain has TRBV5-1 and TRBJ2-1; TCRdb returns TRBD2, unconfirmable since there is no DNA. The CDR3 runs 16 residues. Germline values: CDR1 SGHRS, CDR2 YFSETQ. CDR3 sequence: CASSPRYSGPYNEQFF.

The chain carries TRBV28 and TRBJ1-2. This CDR3 contains 17 residues. Germline values: CDR1 MDHEN, CDR2 SYDVKM. This CDR3 reads CASSLLRGLSRDYGYTF.

This chain links TRBV28 with TRBJ1-2; absent DNA, TCRdb's TRBD1 call cannot be checked. CDR1 MDHEN and CDR2 SYDVKM come from the germline V gene. This CDR3 is 15 amino acids long. Here the CDR3 reads CASNLASQGVYGYTF.

The genes are TRBV18 and TRBJ2-1. The CDR3 sequence is 11 residues long. CDR1 KGHSH and CDR2 LQKENI come from the germline V gene. CDR3 sequence reads: CASSPQNEQFF.

V usage is TRBV19 and J usage is TRBJ2-1; there is no DNA to check the TCRdb D call of TRBD2. The CDR3 sequence is 14 residues long. The germline V gene has CDR1 LNHDA and CDR2 SQIVND (reference sequence). The CDR3 spells CASRGSDSYNEQFF.

The chain combines TRBV5-1 with TRBJ2-3; TCRdb outputs TRBD2, but without DNA this stays unchecked. This CDR3 contains 14 residues. The germline gives CDR1 SGHRS, CDR2 YFSETQ. CDR3 loop: CASQIPGLTDTQYF.

This sequence joins TRBV20-1 and TRBJ2-7. CDR1 and CDR2 from the germline V gene are DFQATT and SNEGSKA (reference sequence). The CDR3 covers 13 residues. The CDR3 loop reads CSARGGMPHEQYF.

The chain is built from TRBV7-2 and TRBJ2-7; the TCRdb D gene call, TRBD2, has no DNA to confirm it. Per germline, CDR1 SGHTA and CDR2 FQGNSA. CDR3 length equals 18 residues. CDR3 in amino acids: CASSLSLSRVAGAYEQYF.

V is TRBV13 and J is TRBJ2-2; lacking DNA, the TRBD1 call made by TCRdb goes unchecked. The length of the CDR3 is 14 residues. Germline V CDR1 and CDR2: PRHDT, FYEKMQ (reference sequence). The CDR3 sequence: CASSAQQGTGELFF.

The chain recombines TRBV5-1 with TRBJ2-3; TCRdb's D call of TRBD2 is untestable without DNA. The CDR3 has 16 residues. In germline, CDR1 is SGHRS, CDR2 YFSETQ. The CDR3 loop is CASSLLVDRGTDTQYF.

This rearrangement joins TRBV10-3 to TRBJ2-7; TCRdb's assignment of TRBD1 cannot be checked, as there is no DNA. Germline CDR1 ENHRY, CDR2 SYGVKD. This CDR3 is built from 13 residues. Here the CDR3 reads CAISAGQASSPYF.

This chain joins TRBV20-1 and TRBJ2-7; TCRdb's assignment of TRBD1 cannot be checked, as there is no DNA. Germline V gene data show CDR1 as DFQATT and CDR2 as SNEGSKA (reference sequence). This CDR3 has 11 amino acids. CDR3 sequence reads: CSARVGAYRYF.

CDR3 sequence: CSASRLADHNEQFF. The chain joins TRBV20-1 to TRBJ2-1; the D gene TCRdb calls, TRBD2, cannot be checked with no DNA. Germline V gene sequence: CDR1 DFQATT, CDR2 SNEGSKA (reference sequence). CDR3 length: 14 residues.

The chain is built from TRBV7-8 and TRBJ1-3; the TCRdb call, TRBD1, lacks DNA for checking. The CDR3 totals 14 residues. Germline V CDR1 and CDR2: SGHVS, FQNEAQ. The CDR3 sequence is CASSLREITNTIYF.

This rearrangement joins TRBV20-1 to TRBJ1-5; TCRdb indicates TRBD1, and absent DNA this call remains unverified. The CDR3 is 15 amino acids. The germline V gene encodes CDR1 DFQATT and CDR2 SNEGSKA (reference sequence). This CDR3 reads CSARPPGGSQQPQHF.

The chain uses TRBV10-3 and TRBJ2-5. The germline V gene has CDR1 ENHRY and CDR2 SYGVKD. The CDR3 totals 13 residues. The CDR3 sequence is CAIQFGVQETQYF.

The chain has TRBV5-5 and TRBJ1-4. The CDR3 totals 13 residues. Germline V CDR1 and CDR2: SGHKS, YYEKEE (reference sequence). CDR3: CASSLAASEKLFF. The entire variable domain, with the rest obtained from reference TRBV5-5 and TRBJ1-4, is as follows: DAGVTQSPTHLIKTRGQQVTLRCSPISGHKSVSWYQQVLGQGPQFIFQYYEKEERGRGNFPDRFSARQFPNYSSELNVNALLLGDSALYLCASSLAASEKLFFGSGTQLSVL.

The chain couples TRBV7-2 to TRBJ2-1; as DNA is missing, the TRBD2 call by TCRdb cannot be tested. There are 16 residues in the CDR3. Germline lookup yields CDR1 SGHTA and CDR2 FQGNSA. CDR3: CASSLRGTSGYNEQFF.

The chain is built from TRBV4-3 and TRBJ1-4; the TRBD1 assignment by TCRdb is unverifiable without DNA. This CDR3 has 14 amino acids. Looked up from germline, CDR1 is LGHNA and CDR2 is YSLEER. The CDR3 here is CASSQEKDSVELFF.

This chain links TRBV5-6 with TRBJ2-5; there is no DNA to check the TCRdb D call of TRBD1. The CDR3 is made up of 16 amino acids. Per germline, CDR1 SGHDT and CDR2 YYEEEE. CDR3 amino acids: CASSLGVGQGHETQYF. Based on the CDR3 plus reference TRBV5-6 and TRBJ2-5, the full variable domain is DAGVTQSPTHLIKTRGQQVTLRCSPKSGHDTVSWYQQALGQGPQFIFQYYEEEERQRGNFPDRFSGHQFPNYSSELNVNALLLGDSALYLCASSLGVGQGHETQYFGPGTRLLVL.

The V call is TRBV15, the J call TRBJ2-1; TCRdb indicates TRBD2, and absent DNA this call remains unverified. This CDR3 has 15 residues. The germline V gene has CDR1 LNHNV and CDR2 YYDKDF (reference sequence). CDR3 sequence: CATSSRLAGVGEQFF.

CDR3: CAISDGQIDEQFF. The V gene is TRBV10-3, the J gene TRBJ2-1. The CDR3 is 13 residues long. Per germline, CDR1 ENHRY and CDR2 SYGVKD.